This is a list of T cell receptor beta chains from one sample in a study of blood T cell repertoires in COVID-19. Clones were sequenced by immunoSEQ multiplex PCR, and TCRdb holds only the in-frame ones, with some missing. Among about 120,000 clones listed, roughly nine tenths were seen once. The specimen was peripheral blood. All receptors come from a human donor in a cohort sampled during active COVID-19. The CDR3 runs from the conserved cysteine through the conserved F or W. The D gene is left open where the match is weak. Expanded clones get a size class; other rows say once, few or many, or leave the size out.

d_call	j_call	clone_size	v_call	cdr3_nt	cdr3_aa
TRBD1	TRBJ1-5	.	TRBV5-6	TGTGCCAGCAGCTTGCGTGGGACAGACTTCCAATACGCCCAGCATTTT	CASSLRGTDFQYAQHF
TRBD2	TRBJ2-3	once	TRBV9	TGTGCCAGCAGCGTCGGACTAGCGGGAGAAGCAGATACGCAGTATTTT	CASSVGLAGEADTQYF
TRBD1	TRBJ2-5	once	TRBV25-1	TGTGCCAGCAGTGAATCAGGGGGCCAAGAGACCCAGTACTTC	CASSESGGQETQYF
TRBD2	TRBJ2-1	.	TRBV6-5	TGTACCAGCAGGAGCCGGACTAGCGAATGGAATGAGCAGTTCTTC	CTSRSRTSEWNEQFF
.	TRBJ1-1	.	TRBV5-1	TGCGCCAGCAGCCCCACGCGGGGCATGAACACTGAAGCTTTCTTT	CASSPTRGMNTEAFF
.	TRBJ2-2	.	TRBV5-1	TGCGCCAGCAGCCCACAGACAGAGAACACCGGGGAGCTGTTTTTT	CASSPQTENTGELFF
TRBD1	TRBJ1-5	.	TRBV6-2/TRBV6-3	TGTGCCAGCAGCCCCGGGACAGGGGGCAGACAGCCCCAGCATTTT	CASSPGTGGRQPQHF
.	TRBJ2-7	.	TRBV28	TGTGCCAGCAGTCCCCCGGTCCTTAGCTCCTACGAGCAGTACTTC	CASSPPVLSSYEQYF
TRBD1	TRBJ2-7	.	TRBV29-1	TGCAGCGTGGGGGACAGGGCCAGCTACGAGCAGTACTTC	CSVGDRASYEQYF
TRBD1	TRBJ1-5	.	TRBV28	TGTGCCAGCAGTTTATGGACAGGGAATAGCAATCAGCCCCAGCATTTT	CASSLWTGNSNQPQHF
.	TRBJ2-1	few	TRBV5-4	TGTGCCAGCAGCTTGGTCGGGTCCAATGAGCAGTTCTTC	CASSLVGSNEQFF
.	TRBJ1-4	.	TRBV28	TGTGCCAGCAGTTCTAGCTACGTAAGGGGGGAAAAACTGTTTTTT	CASSSSYVRGEKLFF
TRBD1	TRBJ2-2	.	TRBV10-2	TGCGCCAGCAACGGACAGGGAAACACCGGGGAGCTGTTTTTT	CASNGQGNTGELFF
.	TRBJ1-6	.	TRBV5-1	TGCGCCAGCAGCTTATCTTCGGGGAGAAATTCACCCCTCCACTTT	CASSLSSGRNSPLHF
TRBD2	TRBJ2-5	.	TRBV19	TGTGCCAGTAGTAGATCTAGCGGGAGCCAAGAGACCCAGTACTTC	CASSRSSGSQETQYF
.	TRBJ2-2	.	TRBV11-3	TGTGCCAGCAGCTTAGATTTTAGCAGCGGGGAGCTGTTTTTT	CASSLDFSSGELFF
.	TRBJ2-5	.	TRBV14	TGTGCCAGCAGCCACCTCCAGGGGGGTGGAGGGAGTCAAGAGACCCAGTACTTC	CASSHLQGGGGSQETQYF
.	TRBJ1-5	once	TRBV27	TGTGCCAGCAGTTTACGGGGTACGGACTCCTATAGCAATCAGCCCCAGCATTTT	CASSLRGTDSYSNQPQHF
.	TRBJ1-2	many	TRBV11-3	TGTGCCAGCAGCTTAGAAGGGCGAAGGGGTAACTATGGCTACACCTTC	CASSLEGRRGNYGYTF
TRBD2	TRBJ2-5	.	TRBV5-8	TGTGCCAGCAGCTTGGGCATCGGGACTAGCTGGCAAGAGACCCAGTACTTC	CASSLGIGTSWQETQYF
.	TRBJ2-7	.	TRBV29-1	TGCAGCGTTGGTGTCAACGAGCAGTACTTC	CSVGVNEQYF
.	TRBJ2-7	.	TRBV18	TGTGCCAGCTCACCAGACGCAATCGGGGAGCAGTACTTC	CASSPDAIGEQYF
TRBD1	TRBJ2-3	.	TRBV19	TGTGCCAGTAGTAGGGGACAGGCAGATACGCAGTATTTT	CASSRGQADTQYF
TRBD1	TRBJ2-7	.	TRBV11-2	TGTGCCAGCAGCTTAGTACTCAGGGGGCCCCCCTACGAGCAGTACTTC	CASSLVLRGPPYEQYF
.	TRBJ2-3	.	TRBV5-4	TGTGCCAGCAGCAACGGCGGGGATACGCAGTATTTT	CASSNGGDTQYF
TRBD1	TRBJ2-1	.	TRBV3-1/TRBV3-2	TGTGCCAGCAGCCATGGACAGGGGGCGTACAATGAGCAGTTCTTC	CASSHGQGAYNEQFF
.	TRBJ2-2	.	TRBV18	TGTGCCAGCTCACCCGGGGTTTCTGGGGAGCTGTTTTTT	CASSPGVSGELFF
.	TRBJ1-4	.	TRBV19	TGTGCCAGTAGTGGACGACCCGGGGGAGATGAAAAACTGTTTTTT	CASSGRPGGDEKLFF
.	TRBJ2-3	.	TRBV5-7	TGTGCCAGCAGCCATACTAGAGAAGGCACAGATACGCAGTATTTT	CASSHTREGTDTQYF
TRBD1	TRBJ1-1	few	TRBV28	TGTGCCAGCAGTTCCACAGGGGAATCCACTGAAGCTTTCTTT	CASSSTGESTEAFF
TRBD2	TRBJ2-3	.	TRBV6-4	TGTGCCAGCAGCCCAACTAGCGGGAGGGGCACAGATACGCAGTATTTT	CASSPTSGRGTDTQYF